This TCR beta chain was obtained from a study of blood T cells in healthy people across ages. Study outcomes and limitations: PBMCs went unsorted, and a conclusive naive versus antigen-experienced comparison was therefore prevented. Among long-lived donors, naive CD4+ cells were more numerous and diversity higher than in aged donors.

Details on this clonotype: As yet, its antigen is unknown.

Samples each yielded at least 6 micrograms of total RNA. With a J-beta primer mix and a sample-barcoded 5' primer, a second PCR ran roughly 6 to 12 cycles. Each cDNA molecule was tagged by a template-switch adaptor that had 12 random nucleotides. TCRdb used MiXCR to reprocess the 5' RACE reads, holding one entry per CDR3 protein. The sample gives around 1,100,000 distinct CDR3 sequences, roughly two fifths of which show up once; around 13% is in the top ten. CDR3 length: 17 residues. V lost 6 bases to trimming and J lost 1 base; unmatched junction nucleotides: 14. Germline V CDR1 and CDR2: MNHNY, SVGAGI (reference sequence).

The TCR comes from a man aged 18 to 29 in good health. Sequenced: blood. The genes are TRBV6-6 and TRBJ2-5; 7 nucleotides agree with TRBD1. CDR3 nucleotide sequence: TGTGCCAGCAGACCCCACTACCCACAGGGGATCCAAGAGACCCAGTACTTC. It is translated as CASRPHYPQGIQETQYF.